Listed below are T cell receptor beta chains from one sample, sequenced in a study of T cell responses to AZD1222 COVID-19 vaccine. Profiling relied on immunoSEQ multiplex PCR, and the TCRdb table lists in-frame clones only, not all of them. The profile shows fewer than 130,000 clones, 65% to 85% of them singletons. Here the sequenced sample was peripheral blood, taken on day 0 of AZD1222 vaccination. These TCRs come from an adult in good health. Each CDR3 is given with its conserved first and last residue. A D gene is named only where the DNA matches it firmly. Some rows mark clone size as missing; the rest say once, few, many or name a class of expanded clone.

v_call,j_call,d_call,clone_size,cdr3_nt,cdr3_aa
TRBV5-6,TRBJ1-1,-,-,TGTGCCAGCAGCTTGGTTGCGGTGTCGAACACTGAAGCTTTCTTT,CASSLVAVSNTEAFF
TRBV3-1/TRBV3-2,TRBJ2-1,-,few,TGTGCCAGCAGCCTACTGACTAGAATCAATGAGCAGTTCTTC,CASSLLTRINEQFF
TRBV7-3,TRBJ1-1,-,-,TGTGCCAGCAGCCACGGGGCAGGGAACACTGAAGCTTTCTTT,CASSHGAGNTEAFF
TRBV5-6,TRBJ2-7,-,few,TGTGCCAGCAGCTTGAAGTCAGGGAATGCCTACGAGCAGTACTTC,CASSLKSGNAYEQYF
TRBV10-3,TRBJ2-1,-,-,TGTGCCATCAGTGACTCGTACAATGAGCAGTTCTTC,CAISDSYNEQFF
TRBV28,TRBJ1-5,-,-,TGTGCCAGCAGTTTGGACAGCAGCGCTAGCAATCAGCCCCAGCATTTT,CASSLDSSASNQPQHF
TRBV30,TRBJ1-3,-,few,TGTGCCTGGAGGGCATCGTGGCGGGGTAACACCATATATTTT,CAWRASWRGNTIYF
TRBV9,TRBJ2-1,TRBD2,-,TGTGCCAGCAGCCCCCGATTGGAGGGGACTAGCGGGAGCGGGTTCTACAATGAGCAGTTCTTC,CASSPRLEGTSGSGFYNEQFF
TRBV19,TRBJ2-5,TRBD1,-,TGTGCCAGTAAGCGCAGGGGGCGCGGAGAGACCCAGTACTTC,CASKRRGRGETQYF
TRBV27,TRBJ2-2,-,-,TGTGCCAGCAGTTTGGTCACGCAGGGGACCGGGGAGCTGTTTTTT,CASSLVTQGTGELFF
TRBV21-1,TRBJ2-7,-,-,TGTGCCAGCAGCAAAGGTCGACAGGGAACGCTCTTCTACGAGCAGTACTTC,CASSKGRQGTLFYEQYF
TRBV15,TRBJ2-5,-,-,TGTGCCACCAGCAGAGATACGACAGAAGAGACCCAGTACTTC,CATSRDTTEETQYF
TRBV12-3/TRBV12-4,TRBJ1-3,-,-,TGTGCCAGCAGTTTGCCGCCGGGTAACACCATATATTTT,CASSLPPGNTIYF
TRBV6-5,TRBJ2-5,TRBD2,-,TGTGCCAGCAGTTACGAAGCGGGAGTTGGGGAGACCCAGTACTTC,CASSYEAGVGETQYF
TRBV7-2,TRBJ2-2,TRBD2,-,TGTGCCAGCAGCCTCGAGCGGGGGATGGGCGGGGAGCTGTTTTTT,CASSLERGMGGELFF
TRBV20-1,TRBJ1-1,-,-,TGCAGTGCTAGAGATTCCGTGTGGCCCTGCTTT,CSARDSVWPCF
TRBV12-3/TRBV12-4,TRBJ1-2,-,-,TGTGCCAGCAGCCCACAGGAAAGGGATCGAACCTTC,CASSPQERDRTF
TRBV12-3/TRBV12-4,TRBJ1-4,-,-,TGTGCCAGCAGTTTAGCTGAAAAACTGTTTTTT,CASSLAEKLFF
TRBV5-5,TRBJ1-6,-,-,TGTGCCAGCAGCGGGTGGACGGCGGCAAATTCACCCCTCCACTTT,CASSGWTAANSPLHF
TRBV11-2,TRBJ2-7,TRBD2,-,TGTGCCAGCAGGACCTCAGCGGGGGGGTACGAGCAGTACTTC,CASRTSAGGYEQYF
TRBV5-1,TRBJ1-1,TRBD1,-,TGCGCCAGCAGCTCTACAGGGGGCCCAACTGAAGCTTTCTTT,CASSSTGGPTEAFF
TRBV27,TRBJ1-5,TRBD1,-,TGTGCCAGCAGTTTACTGGGACAGAGCAATCAGCCCCAGCATTTT,CASSLLGQSNQPQHF
TRBV9,TRBJ2-3,TRBD2,-,TGTGCCAGCAGCGTAGGGCTAGCGGGAGGTGGCGGTACGCAGTATTTT,CASSVGLAGGGGTQYF
TRBV11-3,TRBJ2-6,TRBD1,once,TGTGCCAGCAGCTCGGGACAGGGCTCCTCTGGGGCCAACGTCCTGACTTTC,CASSSGQGSSGANVLTF
TRBV5-5,TRBJ2-7,TRBD1,-,TGTGCCAGCAGCAAAATGGTCCCGGGACAGGGTTCCCTAGACTACGAGCAGTACTTC,CASSKMVPGQGSLDYEQYF
TRBV4-1,TRBJ1-2,-,-,TGCGCCAGCAGCCAAGGGGGGTCCTATGGCTACACCTTC,CASSQGGSYGYTF
TRBV7-7,TRBJ1-5,-,-,TGTGCCAGCAGGTGGGGGAAAGATAGCAATCAGCCCCAGCATTTT,CASRWGKDSNQPQHF
TRBV3-1/TRBV3-2,TRBJ1-3,TRBD1,-,TGTGCCAGCAGCCGGAGCAGGACAGGGCGCGGAGACACCATATATTTT,CASSRSRTGRGDTIYF
TRBV5-1,TRBJ2-3,TRBD1,-,TGCGCCAGCAGGGGTAAAAGGGGGCCGTCTAGCACAGATACGCAGTATTTT,CASRGKRGPSSTDTQYF
TRBV5-1,TRBJ1-1,-,-,TGCGCCAGCAGCTACCCGGTACAGGGTGAAGCTTTCTTT,CASSYPVQGEAFF
TRBV19,TRBJ1-5,-,-,TGTGCCAGTAGTATTGATGGTATAGGGCGTCCTGAACAGCCCCAGCATTTT,CASSIDGIGRPEQPQHF
TRBV18,TRBJ2-1,TRBD2,-,TGTGCCAGCTCACCACCGCGGCTAGCGGGAGGGCCGTGGGAGTTCTTC,CASSPPRLAGGPWEFF
TRBV28,TRBJ1-3,-,-,TGTGCCAGCAGTTTATGGGCGGGGGCTCAGGGAAACACCATATATTTT,CASSLWAGAQGNTIYF
TRBV25-1,TRBJ1-4,-,-,TGTGCCAGCAGTGAAATATCTCCGGGAGCTACAACTAATGAAAAACTGTTTTTT,CASSEISPGATTNEKLFF
TRBV28,TRBJ1-2,TRBD1,-,TGTGCCAGCAGTTTAGGGGGACAGAGAAACTATGGCTACACCTTC,CASSLGGQRNYGYTF
TRBV30,TRBJ1-4,-,few,TGTGCCTGTCAGGCCGCCCTCGGTCTTTCTGTGGATTTT,CACQAALGLSVDF